The clone carrying this TCR beta chain was seen a handful of times. No antigen is known for it. Arm-PCR with iRepertoire HTBI primers amplified the CDR3 regions for these TCR beta libraries. TCRdb independently ran MiXCR on the multiplex PCR reads; one entry per CDR3 protein. The table includes about 540,000 distinct CDR3 sequences, approximately 15% detected once. Time point specified: newly diagnosed GD, antithyroid drugs for less than 3 months. PBMC-derived RNA was used for the TCR library. The data belong to a study of regulatory T cells in long-lasting Graves disease. Whole-study findings and limits: Analyses excluded thyroid tissue, covering peripheral blood alone.

The CDR3 is 14 amino acids. Germline V gene sequence: CDR1 WNHNN, CDR2 SYGVQD (reference sequence). Between the trimmed V and J ends, which lost 0 bases and 4 bases, there was a span of 10 bases. This sample also belongs to another study, concerning T cells in Graves' hyperthyroidism and ophthalmopathy. That source adds: Clinical symptoms, serum thyroxine, TRAb, thyroid ultrasound and orbital computed tomography established diagnosis. Most clonotypes expanded in thyroid above 0.001 were likewise present in blood.

The input for sequencing was peripheral blood mononuclear cells (PBMCs), taken at new diagnosis, from a patient treated with antithyroid drugs. The genes are TRBV10-1 and TRBJ2-7, with a possible D match to TRBD2 (5 bases). The clonotype was recovered from a man aged 25-45 years with Graves disease. CDR3: CASSESLARYEQYF. The DNA for the CDR3 is TGCGCCAGCAGTGAGTCGTTAGCGAGGTACGAGCAGTACTTC.